This TCR beta chain was recorded in a study of shared clonotypes between healthy human individuals. Overall study: The people who gave samples were two women and a few men aged 18 to 49.

The study separated CD4+ cells into CD45RA+ naive and CD45RA-negative memory subsets. TCRdb's copy holds only in-frame clones and misses some; the assay was immunoSEQ multiplex PCR. The sample has roughly 2.6 million clones; 85% to 95% are singletons. The CDR3 length is 15 residues. Germline V gene data show CDR1 as MGHDK and CDR2 as SYGVNS. The ends lost 3 bases at V and 7 bases at J; junction bases unmatched: 8. This TCR was recovered from a young man in good health. This chain links TRBV25-1 with TRBJ2-1; 8 bases are a match to TRBD2. The material sequenced was naive CD4+ T cells sorted from blood. Subset in this sample: CD45RA+ positively selected. The CDR3 reads CASSDTRTSKNEQFF. The DNA of the CDR3 is TGTGCCAGCAGTGACACCCGGACTAGCAAAAATGAGCAGTTCTTC.